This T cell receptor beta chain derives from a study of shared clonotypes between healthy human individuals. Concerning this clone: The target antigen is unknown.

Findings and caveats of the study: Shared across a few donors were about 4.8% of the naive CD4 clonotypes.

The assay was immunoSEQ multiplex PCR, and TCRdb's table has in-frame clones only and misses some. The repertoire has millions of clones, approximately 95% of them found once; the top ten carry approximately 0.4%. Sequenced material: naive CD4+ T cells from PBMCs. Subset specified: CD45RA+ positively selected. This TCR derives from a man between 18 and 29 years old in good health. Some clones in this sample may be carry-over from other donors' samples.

The CDR3 nucleotides are TGTGCCACCAGCAGAGATCGGTGGGACACAGATACGCAGTATTTT. Its protein product is CATSRDRWDTDTQYF. This sequence joins TRBV15 and TRBJ2-3; the D is unclear. This CDR3 is built from 15 residues. The V gene's germline CDR1 is LNHNV and CDR2 YYDKDF (reference sequence). V gave up 0 bases and J gave up 2 bases, with 9 bases separating them.